The 18 T cell receptor beta chains listed next were all sequenced from one sample in a study of beta chain features in type 1 diabetes. The entirety of the isolated RNA underwent reverse transcription, so expressed TCRB transcripts were sequenced. Using immunoSEQ multiplex PCR, the repertoire was profiled, and TCRdb retains in-frame clones only, with some absent. The data show 680,000 or so clones, roughly a sixth seen once. Material for sequencing was naive CD4+ T cells from blood. Receptor source: a man aged 18 to 30 in good health.

J is TRBJ1-4 and V is TRBV7-9, with D maybe TRBD1 (5 bases). The length of the CDR3 is 14 residues. The ends were cut back, 5 bases at V and 4 bases at J, with 11 bases in the middle. Germline V lookup: CDR1 SEHNR, CDR2 FQNEAQ (reference sequence). The CDR3: CASSPGTINEKLFF. The CDR3 DNA reads TGTGCCAGCAGCCCCGGGACGATTAATGAAAAACTGTTTTTT. The whole variable domain, remainder taken from reference TRBV7-9 and TRBJ1-4, is DTGVSQNPRHKITKRGQNVTFRCDPISEHNRLYWYRQTLGQGPEFLTYFQNEAQLEKSRLLSDRFSAERPKGSFSTLEIQRTEQGDSAMYLCASSPGTINEKLFFGSGTQLSVL.

This clone appeared a few times. The rearrangement uses TRBV6-5 and TRBJ2-7; D gene uncertain. CDR1 and CDR2 (germline): MNHEY, SVGAGI. The CDR3 is 14 residues long. Trimming pared 7 bases from V and 3 bases from J, leaving 16 bases between. The CDR3 is CASNRVPGGYEQYF. The CDR3 DNA is TGTGCCAGCAACCGGGTCCCTGGTGGCTACGAGCAGTACTTC.

This clone came up a few times. The chain carries TRBV30 and TRBJ2-1; D is perhaps TRBD1 or TRBD2 (5 bases each). CDR3 length equals 15 residues. Trimming removed 3 bases at V and 0 bases at J, with 12 bases between. Germline V lookup: CDR1 GTSNPN, CDR2 SVGIG (reference sequence). CDR3 nucleotide sequence: TGTGCCTGGAGGCAGGGACCGAGCTCCTACAATGAGCAGTTCTTC. Translated: CAWRQGPSSYNEQFF.

This chain links TRBV7-2 with TRBJ1-2; 7 bases are a match to TRBD1. Germline values: CDR1 SGHTA, CDR2 FQGNSA. The CDR3 length is 16 residues. The V gene end was trimmed by 8 bases and the J gene end by 1 base; junction bases not matched to a gene: 13. DNA of the CDR3: TGTGCCAGCGGAAAGGGGGCATCAATCTTTAACTATGGCTACACCTTC. Translating gives CASGKGASIFNYGYTF.

This clone was seen a few times. CDR3 sequence (DNA): TGTGCCAGCAGCCCGCTCGGGACAGCCTACAATGAGCAGTTCTTC. This translates into CASSPLGTAYNEQFF. The chain links TRBV14 to TRBJ2-1; TRBD1 matches 7 bases. V trimming: 4 bases; J trimming: 2 bases; junction bases outside the gene matches: 5. CDR1 SGHDN and CDR2 FVKESK come from the germline V gene. This CDR3 is 15 amino acids long. Variable domain in full (rest from reference TRBV14 and TRBJ2-1): EAGVTQFPSHSVIEKGQTVTLRCDPISGHDNLYWYRRVMGKEIKFLLHFVKESKQDESGMPNNRFLAERTGGTYSTLKVQPAELEDSGVYFCASSPLGTAYNEQFFGPGTRLTVL.

The V gene is TRBV6-6, the J gene TRBJ1-5; D is perhaps TRBD1 (5 bases). The CDR3 totals 9 residues. Germline CDR1 is MNHNY and CDR2 is SVGAGI (reference sequence). V was shortened by 11 bases and J by 9 bases, with 8 bases between the two germline ends. The CDR3 protein is CAAGPPQHF. The CDR3 nucleotides read TGTGCCGCGGGGCCGCCCCAGCATTTT.

The chain carries TRBV18 and TRBJ2-5, with 8 bases fitting TRBD1. The CDR3 spans 13 residues. The junction had 4 bases not matched to a gene; V was cut back by 6 bases and J by 4 bases. Germline CDR1 is KGHSH and CDR2 is LQKENI. The CDR3 DNA sequence: TGTGCCAGCTCGTCAGGGGGCAGAGAGACCCAGTACTTC. It specifies CASSSGGRETQYF.

This clone was seen a few times. This chain uses TRBV7-8 with TRBJ2-7; 13 bases are shared with TRBD2. Germline CDR1 and CDR2: SGHVS and FQNEAQ. This CDR3 spans 16 amino acids. V lost 1 base to trimming and J lost 0 bases; unmatched junction nucleotides: 0. The CDR3 DNA reads as TGTGCCAGCAGCTTAGGGACTAGCGGGGGCTCCTACGAGCAGTACTTC. This codes for CASSLGTSGGSYEQYF.

This clone was seen more than once but under ten times. V usage is TRBV9 and J usage is TRBJ1-3, with D maybe TRBD1 (6 bases). CDR1 is SGDLS and CDR2 is YYNGEE in the germline V gene. This CDR3 has 17 residues. V lost 0 bases, J lost 0 bases, and 13 bases lay in between. This CDR3 reads CASSVEAGVISGNTIYF. DNA of the CDR3: TGTGCCAGCAGCGTAGAGGCAGGGGTGATCTCTGGAAACACCATATATTTT.

This clone was counted a few times. This chain uses TRBV11-2 with TRBJ2-1; TRBD2 matches at 8 bases. Germline V gene sequence: CDR1 SGHAT, CDR2 FQNNGV. The V gene end was trimmed by 3 bases and the J gene end by 1 base; junction bases not matched to a gene: 5. CDR3 length: 16 amino acids. The CDR3 DNA is TGTGCCAGCAGCTTTGCTAGCGGGTTTTCCTACAATGAGCAGTTCTTC. Translation: CASSFASGFSYNEQFF.

In this sample, this clone turned up a few times. J is TRBJ2-1 and V is TRBV5-4; 14 positions match TRBD2. The CDR3 has 13 residues. V dropped 4 bases and J dropped 14; count of bases not matched to a gene: 5. CDR1 is SGHNT, CDR2 YYREEE, per germline (reference sequence). The CDR3 coding sequence is TGTGCCAGCAGCCAAGCGACTAGCGGGGGGGAGTTCTTC. Amino acids: CASSQATSGGEFF.

This clone occurred a few times. The rearrangement links TRBV29-1 to TRBJ1-1; D is uncertain. The germline CDR1 and CDR2 sequences are SQVTM and ANQGSEA. The CDR3 is 10 amino acids. This CDR3 reads CLAMNTEAFF. The CDR3 DNA sequence: TGCTTGGCTATGAACACTGAAGCTTTCTTT. Full variable domain (missing parts from reference TRBV29-1 and TRBJ1-1): SAVISQKPSRDICQRGTSLTIQCQVDSQVTMMFWYRQQPGQSLTLIATANQGSEATYESGFVIDKFPISRPNLTFSTLTVSNMSPEDSSIYLCLAMNTEAFFGQGTRLTVV.

This clone was counted a few times. This chain links TRBV7-2 with TRBJ2-7, with unresolved D. Germline CDR1 and CDR2: SGHTA and FQGNSA. This CDR3 has 13 amino acids. V lost 2 bases and J lost 5, with 10 bases in between. In DNA form, the CDR3 reads TGTGCCAGCAGCTTACAGGTGGCGCACGAGCAGTACTTC. Amino acids: CASSLQVAHEQYF.

The chain employs TRBV29-1 and TRBJ1-1; D may be TRBD1 (5 bases). The CDR3 has 13 residues. Germline V gene data show CDR1 as SQVTM and CDR2 as ANQGSEA. V shed 6 bases and J shed 2 bases, with 13 bases lying between them. CDR3 region: CSVDSGINTEAFF. As DNA, the CDR3 is TGCAGCGTAGACAGCGGGATCAACACTGAAGCTTTCTTT.

The rearrangement joins TRBV6-5 to TRBJ1-2; D unresolved. The germline V gene has CDR1 MNHEY and CDR2 SVGAGI. The CDR3 runs to 12 residues. Trimming pared 6 bases from V and 8 bases from J, leaving 13 bases between. DNA of the CDR3: TGTGCCAGCAGCAACGATTATTGGGGCTACACCTTC. Residues: CASSNDYWGYTF.

This clone was observed a few times. This chain connects TRBV5-6 to TRBJ1-2, with 9 bases matching TRBD1. CDR1 and CDR2 (germline): SGHDT, YYEEEE. V was clipped by 4 bases and J by 5 bases; unmatched bases: 9. The CDR3 covers 15 residues. CDR3 region: CASSLKTGGAYGYTF. The CDR3 coding sequence is TGTGCCAGCAGCCTTAAGACAGGGGGGGCTTATGGCTACACCTTC.

The chain is built from TRBV4-3 and TRBJ2-7; 10 bases match TRBD2. Trimming removed 2 bases from V and 2 bases from J; junction bases left unmatched: 6. This CDR3 is 16 amino acids long. From germline, CDR1 is LGHNA and CDR2 YSLEER. The CDR3 is CASSQLLAGKTYEQYF. CDR3 nucleotide sequence: TGCGCCAGCAGCCAACTACTAGCGGGAAAAACCTACGAGCAGTACTTC.

The sample holds a few counts of this clone. Other nucleotide sequences in the sample specify the same CDR3. The chain links TRBV18 to TRBJ1-1, with D possibly TRBD1 on 5 matching bases. Germline V gene lookup returns CDR1 KGHSH and CDR2 LQKENI. V lost 6 bases, J lost 0 bases, and 8 bases lay in between. The CDR3 loop spans 13 amino acids. CDR3 in amino acids: CASSSGLNTEAFF. The CDR3 nucleotides are TGTGCCAGCTCCTCAGGGTTGAACACTGAAGCTTTCTTT. Filled out from reference TRBV18 and TRBJ1-1, the complete variable domain reads NAGVMQNPRHLVRRRGQEARLRCSPMKGHSHVYWYRQLPEEGLKFMVYLQKENIIDESGMPKERFSAEFPKEGPSILRIQQVVRGDSAAYFCASSSGLNTEAFFGQGTRLTVV.